The subject of this entry is one TCR beta chain. Its antigen remains unidentified. Per-base qualities were not stored, and no clone one base away is much larger. V is trimmed back by 8 bases and J by 5 bases, and the junction contains 11 bases that no gene match accounts for. The CDR3 covers 14 residues, taking in both the cysteine and the phenylalanine. Kept here is only the CDR3 DNA, which spans 42 bases and is read in frame from base 1. CDR1 is given as WNHNN and CDR2 as SYGVQD, both from the germline V gene (reference sequence). The data belong to a study of relationships among human T cell subsets (dated by TCRdb to about 2010). Regarding the study in general: Sequencing was performed on eight distinct blood T cell populations: pan T, CD8 cytotoxic, regulatory, Th1, Th2, naive plus transitional, activated and memory cells. Findings and caveats that apply to the study as a whole: Substantial CDR3 sharing among Th1, Th2 and regulatory T cells was interpreted as suggesting stochastic cell fate choices. Over 60% of CD8+ cytotoxic sequences were found to belong to clones with over 100 reads, whereas few such clones were observed in the regulatory and Th2 subsets. The seven subsets showed no statistically significant differences in V, D and J usage, CDR3 length, or N-nucleotide additions. The bead-based sorting could not exclude a CD4+CD8+ double-positive population.

The CD4+CD25-CD294- flow-through remaining after the CD25, CD56 and CD294 bead selections was collected as Th1 cells. To isolate the T cell subsets, Miltenyi superparamagnetic beads coated with subset-specific monoclonal antibodies were used. Every T cell population came from peripheral blood. Ficoll separation of whole blood yielded mononuclear cells, and anti-CD14 microbeads were then used to deplete the monocytes. Isolated cell populations were immediately resuspended in RNAprotect reagent. Library preparation employed multiplex PCR. The run used a 454 GS FLX. TCR alpha and beta CDR3 regions were amplified from mRNA by semiquantitative ARM-PCR. In ARM-PCR, tagged nested gene-specific primers were used first, and exponential amplification was then carried out by communal superprimers. Exonuclease was used to remove the nested primers before the first-round PCR products went through the second amplification round. Amplicons were sequenced on the 454 platform, which allows rapid sequencing of millions of DNA fragments without cloning bias. An effective read was defined as a read mappable to both V and J germline segments. Per the authors' processing: IRmap was used to assign reads to germline V, D and J segments, relying on pyromap, a Smith-Waterman modification adapted to 454 sequencing errors. To filter D-beta assignments, cutoffs were set at the 99th percentile of the alignment scores obtained from simulated random sequences. The amino acids between the conserved V-segment Y[YFLI]C motif and the J-segment [FW]GXGT motif were defined as CDR3. A compound Poisson process model, previously applied to large-scale EST data, was used to estimate repertoire diversity. A procedure for detecting cross-contamination was applied so that sample contamination could be argued against as the origin of shared CDR3s. Clones were called with MiXCR by TCRdb after fastp trimmed the public reads at Q25, and only in-frame beta chains were retained. Each record represents a unique CDR3 protein, reported with the most common genes and DNA among its rows. None of the V and J calls come from the authors' own analysis; TCRdb made them. Present in this sample are 13,000 or so distinct CDR3 sequences, around two thirds of which were seen just once. Just under 30% of the sample lies in the top ten.

This clonotype originated in a middle-aged man in good health. Recombination linked TRBV10-1 to TRBJ1-1; 7 bases in between match TRBD1. The specimen sequenced was CD4+ Th1 cells sorted from blood. According to the study, the label for this sample's cell subset or site signals: CD4+CD25-CD294- T helper 1 cells. The CDR3 has the sequence CASYLDRVRTEAFF. The sequenced DNA is TGCGCCAGCTATCTCGACAGGGTTAGAACTGAAGCTTTCTTT.